Here is one TCR beta chain with its context. The treatment here: some 20 received Ad26.COV2.S at low or high dose, single or two shots; a few received placebo; per-sample allocation not given. Collection of the samples took place on day 63 after the first injection of vaccine or placebo. Libraries were prepared by immunoSEQ multiplex PCR; TCRdb keeps only in-frame clonotypes and omits some of them. Of about 350,000 clones in the sample, roughly 90% were seen once. Germline assignment: CDR1 SGHAT and CDR2 FQNNGV. V lost 4 bases and J lost 0; bases outside the gene matches: 9. This CDR3 contains 17 residues. This sample was included in a study of Ad26.COV2.S vaccination and SARS-CoV-2 variants.

The source of this sequence is a person between 18 and 60 years old who received the Ad26.COV2.S COVID-19 vaccine or a placebo. The V gene is TRBV11-2, the J gene TRBJ2-3, with 8 bases identical to TRBD1. The specimen comprised peripheral blood, sampled in a trial of Ad26.COV2.S vaccine versus placebo. CDR3 nucleotide sequence: TGTGCCAGCAGCTCCCCGGACAGGGCCGAAAGCACAGATACGCAGTATTTT. Translating gives CASSSPDRAESTDTQYF.